This is a list of T cell receptor beta chains from one sample in a study of shared clonotypes between healthy human individuals. Sequenced by immunoSEQ multiplex PCR; TCRdb stores in-frame clones only, minus some. Of approximately 2,000,000 clones listed, 80% to 95% are singletons. The sequenced sample was naive CD8+ T cells from PBMCs. The receptor set was obtained from a man younger than 30 in good health. Some clones in this sample may be carry-over from other donors' samples. CDR3s include the opening cysteine and the closing phenylalanine or tryptophan. The D gene is left open where the match is weak. Some rows have no size entry. The others give once, few or many, or a class for an expanded clone.

V gene	clone size	D gene	J gene	CDR3 protein	CDR3 DNA
TRBV9	-	TRBD2	TRBJ2-1	CASSERGGAFGYNEQFF	TGTGCCAGCAGCGAGAGGGGAGGGGCTTTCGGGTACAATGAGCAGTTCTTC
TRBV29-1	-	-	TRBJ2-6	CSVGPDRSSGANVLTF	TGCAGCGTTGGGCCTGACAGATCCTCTGGGGCCAACGTCCTGACTTTC
TRBV28	-	-	TRBJ2-2	CASSFQENTGELFF	TGTGCCAGCAGTTTTCAGGAGAACACCGGGGAGCTGTTTTTT
TRBV11-2	-	-	TRBJ2-7	CASTDDPHPYEQYF	TGTGCCAGCACCGACGACCCACACCCCTACGAGCAGTACTTC
TRBV30	few	-	TRBJ1-1	CAWSVLGGTEAFF	TGTGCCTGGAGTGTACTCGGGGGCACTGAAGCTTTCTTT
TRBV28	once	TRBD2	TRBJ2-5	CASSAPGGQRETQYF	TGTGCCAGCAGTGCCCCGGGGGGGCAGAGGGAGACCCAGTACTTC
TRBV7-8	-	TRBD1	TRBJ2-7	CASSPGQGGLPYEQYF	TGTGCCAGCAGCCCTGGACAGGGTGGTTTGCCCTACGAGCAGTACTTC
TRBV7-9	-	TRBD1	TRBJ2-1	CASSFVGQGYNEQFF	TGTGCCAGCAGCTTTGTGGGACAGGGGTACAATGAGCAGTTCTTC
TRBV28	-	-	TRBJ1-2	CASSLGTGQPNYGYTF	TGTGCCAGCAGTTTGGGTACAGGACAGCCTAACTATGGCTACACCTTC
TRBV6-6	-	-	TRBJ1-4	CASSGPSASGGLFF	TGTGCCAGCAGTGGCCCTAGTGCGAGTGGGGGACTGTTTTTT
TRBV5-1	-	TRBD2	TRBJ2-1	CASSFGLAGNEQFF	TGCGCCAGCAGCTTCGGCCTAGCGGGCAATGAGCAGTTCTTC
TRBV11-2	-	TRBD2	TRBJ2-3	CASRPSPSGRGTDTQYF	TGTGCCAGCAGACCTAGTCCTAGCGGGAGGGGCACAGATACGCAGTATTTT
TRBV19	-	-	TRBJ1-5	CASSIGSRNQPQHF	TGTGCCAGTAGTATAGGGTCCAGAAATCAGCCCCAGCATTTT
TRBV30	once	-	TRBJ1-5	CAWSVPQPQHF	TGTGCCTGGAGTGTACCTCAGCCCCAGCATTTT
TRBV7-2	-	-	TRBJ2-2	CASSPRFGELFF	TGTGCCAGCAGCCCACGATTCGGGGAGCTGTTTTTT
TRBV7-2	-	-	TRBJ1-5	CASSLLSPAYSNQPQHF	TGTGCCAGCAGCTTATTAAGTCCAGCCTATAGCAATCAGCCCCAGCATTTT
TRBV10-2	-	TRBD1	TRBJ2-7	CASSHGTEPYEQYF	TGCGCCAGCAGCCACGGGACAGAACCCTACGAGCAGTACTTC